Listed below are T cell receptor beta chains from one sample, sequenced in a study of T cell responses to AZD1222 COVID-19 vaccine. Generated by immunoSEQ multiplex PCR, the TCRdb table keeps only in-frame clones and is missing some. The sample contains about 140,000 clones, around 89% of which appear only once. Sequences were derived from peripheral blood, sampled on day 0 of AZD1222 vaccination. The receptors come from an adult in good health. CDR3s include the opening cysteine and the closing phenylalanine or tryptophan. The D gene is left open where the match is weak. Clone size is not always given. Where it is, it says once, few, many or a class for expanded clones.

TRBV21-1	TRBJ2-5	NA	14	once	CASSNVHIKKTQYF	TGTGCCAGCAGCAATGTGCACATCAAAAAGACCCAGTACTTC
TRBV19	TRBJ2-1	NA	13	NA	CASMAGEVNEQFF	TGTGCCAGTATGGCAGGGGAGGTCAATGAGCAGTTCTTC
TRBV27	TRBJ2-7	TRBD2	17	NA	CASSLFLSRGGPDEQYF	TGTGCCAGCAGTTTGTTTCTGTCGCGGGGGGGCCCCGACGAGCAGTACTTC
TRBV19	TRBJ1-5	TRBD1	15	NA	CASRRQGQSNQPQHF	TGTGCCAGTAGACGACAGGGTCAGAGCAATCAGCCCCAGCATTTT
TRBV30	TRBJ1-1	NA	14	NA	CAWIPSALNTEAFF	TGTGCCTGGATCCCCTCAGCGTTGAACACTGAAGCTTTCTTT
TRBV5-5	TRBJ1-1	NA	15	NA	CASSLAARLNTEAFF	TGTGCCAGCAGCTTGGCTGCCAGACTGAACACTGAAGCTTTCTTT
TRBV9	TRBJ2-1	TRBD2	15	NA	CASSVQREGRNEQFF	TGTGCCAGCAGCGTACAGCGGGAGGGCCGAAATGAGCAGTTCTTC
TRBV5-1	TRBJ1-1	NA	15	NA	CASSIGPTGNTEAFF	TGCGCCAGCAGCATAGGACCTACAGGGAACACTGAAGCTTTCTTT
TRBV21-1	TRBJ2-3	NA	15	NA	CASSIKDRGTDTQYF	TGTGCCAGCAGCATCAAGGACAGGGGCACAGATACGCAGTATTTT
TRBV7-9	TRBJ1-3	TRBD1	15	NA	CASSPSDRDRNTIYF	TGTGCCAGCAGCCCCTCGGACAGGGATAGAAACACCATATATTTT
TRBV5-4	TRBJ2-3	NA	14	NA	CASSPDYYTDTQYF	TGTGCCAGCAGCCCGGACTACTACACAGATACGCAGTATTTT
TRBV28	TRBJ2-1	TRBD2	15	NA	CASSRGTSGSIEQFF	TGTGCCAGCAGCCGAGGGACTAGCGGGAGTATTGAGCAGTTCTTC
TRBV28	TRBJ2-5	TRBD2	16	once	CASGWTSMIGGETQYF	TGTGCCAGCGGTTGGACTAGCATGATTGGGGGAGAGACCCAGTACTTC
TRBV30	TRBJ1-2	NA	14	NA	CAWNEVIANYGYTF	TGTGCCTGGAACGAGGTTATAGCTAACTATGGCTACACCTTC
TRBV11-2	TRBJ1-1	NA	14	NA	CASSLRVGNTEAFF	TGTGCCAGCAGCTTACGTGTGGGGAACACTGAAGCTTTCTTT
TRBV7-2	TRBJ2-5	NA	14	NA	CASSSRDGKETQYF	TGTGCCAGCAGCTCCCGGGACGGTAAAGAGACCCAGTACTTC
TRBV7-3	TRBJ2-2	NA	12	NA	CASSFVPGELFF	TGTGCCAGCAGCTTTGTCCCCGGGGAGCTGTTTTTT
TRBV3-1/TRBV3-2	TRBJ1-3	NA	16	NA	CASSPRQGHSGNTIYF	TGTGCCAGCAGCCCCCGCCAGGGTCATTCTGGAAACACCATATATTTT
TRBV24-1	TRBJ2-3	TRBD1	14	NA	CATSEGTGTDTQYF	TGTGCCACCAGTGAGGGGACAGGCACAGATACGCAGTATTTT
TRBV7-9	TRBJ1-1	TRBD1	15	NA	CASSPSRGVNTEAFF	TGTGCCAGCAGCCCTTCCAGGGGGGTGAACACTGAAGCTTTCTTT
TRBV9	TRBJ1-2	NA	15	NA	CASSGSLITNYGYTF	TGTGCCAGCAGCGGGTCCCTGATTACAAACTATGGCTACACCTTC
TRBV6-2/TRBV6-3	TRBJ2-7	NA	15	NA	CASSYSLAGIYEQYF	TGTGCCAGCAGTTACTCACTAGCTGGGATCTACGAGCAGTACTTC
TRBV4-1	TRBJ1-5	NA	16	NA	CASSQPRDGPNQPQHF	TGCGCCAGCAGCCAACCCCGGGACGGCCCCAATCAGCCCCAGCATTTT
TRBV7-6	TRBJ1-2	TRBD1	15	NA	CASSKQGKEGYGYTF	TGTGCCAGCAGCAAACAGGGGAAGGAAGGCTATGGCTACACCTTC
TRBV6-5	TRBJ2-7	TRBD1	16	NA	CASSYSWTGSSYEQYF	TGTGCCAGCAGTTACTCGTGGACAGGAAGCTCCTACGAGCAGTACTTC
TRBV28	TRBJ1-6	TRBD1	15	NA	CASSRPRDSIFWVHF	TGTGCCAGCAGTCGCCCTCGGGACAGCATTTTTTGGGTTCACTTT
TRBV13	TRBJ1-3	NA	18	once	CASSLPRGDPYSGNTIYF	TGTGCCAGCAGCTTACCCCGGGGAGACCCTTACTCTGGAAACACCATATATTTT
TRBV15	TRBJ1-1	NA	15	NA	CATSRDLEFGTEAFF	TGTGCCACCAGCAGAGATCTCGAGTTTGGCACTGAAGCTTTCTTT
TRBV6-2/TRBV6-3	TRBJ1-1	NA	16	NA	CASSYSTVWGNGEAFF	TGTGCCAGCAGTTACTCGACGGTCTGGGGGAACGGTGAAGCTTTCTTT
TRBV12-3/TRBV12-4	TRBJ1-2	NA	13	NA	CASSFQDHYGYTF	TGTGCCAGCAGTTTCCAGGACCACTATGGCTACACCTTC
TRBV3-1/TRBV3-2	TRBJ2-7	NA	22	NA	CASSQGQPGPLKAAPFLYEQYF	TGTGCCAGCAGCCAAGGGCAACCGGGACCCTTAAAAGCGGCCCCGTTCCTCTACGAGCAGTACTTC
TRBV2	TRBJ2-7	NA	15	NA	CASSDRGILSYEQYF	TGTGCCAGCAGTGATCGGGGTATCCTATCCTACGAGCAGTACTTC
TRBV30	TRBJ2-2	TRBD1	13	NA	CAWNPTGPRELFF	TGTGCCTGGAACCCGACAGGGCCGAGGGAGCTGTTTTTT
TRBV5-1	TRBJ2-7	NA	14	once	CASSLGLSSYEQYF	TGCGCCAGCAGCTTGGGACTCTCGTCCTACGAGCAGTACTTC
TRBV12-3/TRBV12-4	TRBJ2-1	NA	12	NA	CASAFSYNEQFF	TGTGCCAGCGCATTCTCCTACAATGAGCAGTTCTTC
TRBV2	TRBJ1-1	TRBD1	17	NA	CASSEVIGGAGNTEAFF	TGTGCCAGCAGTGAAGTAATAGGGGGCGCGGGAAACACTGAAGCTTTCTTT
TRBV7-3	TRBJ1-1	NA	13	NA	CASSAGTFGEAFF	TGTGCCAGCAGCGCCGGGACTTTTGGCGAAGCTTTCTTT
TRBV27	TRBJ2-1	TRBD2	18	NA	CASSSGTSGSMVFEEQFF	TGTGCCAGCAGTTCTGGGACTAGCGGGAGTATGGTCTTCGAGGAGCAGTTCTTC
TRBV6-2/TRBV6-3	TRBJ2-7	TRBD1	15	NA	CASSPGQGARREQYF	TGTGCCAGCAGCCCTGGACAGGGGGCGCGTCGGGAGCAGTACTTC
TRBV5-1	TRBJ2-3	NA	16	NA	CASSIGADPSTDTQYF	TGCGCCAGCAGCATCGGAGCGGATCCTAGCACAGATACGCAGTATTTT
TRBV12-3/TRBV12-4	TRBJ2-7	NA	11	NA	CASSSTYEQYF	TGTGCCAGCAGCTCCACCTACGAGCAGTACTTC
TRBV6-5	TRBJ1-4	NA	15	NA	CASSYSGVGNEKLFF	TGTGCCAGCAGTTACTCCGGGGTTGGTAATGAAAAACTGTTTTTT
TRBV9	TRBJ1-1	NA	15	NA	CASSVVSAARYDAFF	TGTGCCAGCAGCGTAGTCAGTGCAGCCCGGTATGATGCTTTCTTT